Each of the 3 T cell receptor beta chains below was sequenced from the same sample in a study of T-cell reconstitution after alpha-beta-depleted transplantation in children (dated by TCRdb to about 2016). The library was built by means of PCR. Sequenced on an Illumina HiSeq 2500. To normalize quantification of the TCRbeta repertoire, the TCR libraries were built with molecular barcoding that relied on unique molecular identifiers. In TCRdb, the public reads were trimmed at Q25 with fastp and aligned with MiXCR, with productive beta chains retained. Duplicate CDR3 protein sequences are folded into a single record with the most common DNA and genes. The sample contains 190,000 or so distinct CDR3 sequences, approximately 14% of them found a single time. Of the sample, approximately 13% is held by the ten largest clones. The sequenced sample was PBMCs from the stem cell graft donor, obtained from the stem cell graft. The receptors were sampled from a human donor who donated a stem cell graft to a child with acute lymphoblastic leukemia.

This clonotype was picked up many times. V is TRBV5-1 and J is TRBJ2-2; 8 bases agree with TRBD1. The trim removed 4 bases at V and 0 bases at J, leaving 5 bases unmatched. The CDR3 length is 16 residues. CDR1 is SGHRS, CDR2 YFSETQ, per germline. CDR3 residues: CASSLPTGANTGELFF. The CDR3 DNA reads TGCGCCAGCAGCCTCCCGACAGGGGCGAACACCGGGGAGCTGTTTTTT.

This clonotype was picked up many times. V is TRBV3-1 and J is TRBJ2-7; TRBD2 agrees at 14 bases. The germline CDR1 and CDR2 sequences are LGHDT and YNNKEL (reference sequence). This CDR3 spans 14 amino acids. The V gene end was trimmed by 6 bases and the J gene end by 4 bases; junction bases not matched to a gene: 2. The chain's CDR3 is CASRGTSGSYEQYF. In DNA, the CDR3 is TGTGCCAGCAGGGGGACTAGCGGGAGTTACGAGCAGTACTTC.

The CDR3 DNA reads as TGCAGCGTTGGCCCAGACACTGAAGCTTTCTTT. It specifies CSVGPDTEAFF. The genes are TRBV29-1 and TRBJ1-1, with D hard to call. Germline V CDR1 and CDR2: SQVTM, ANQGSEA. The CDR3 is 11 residues long. Trimming left V 4 bases short and J 3 bases short, with 6 bases between.